This T cell receptor beta chain came from a study of identical twins (TCRdb year 2016). As for the study more broadly: To test whether fetal clonotypes persist, the study used deep sequencing on TCR alpha and beta repertoires from monozygotic twins, unrelated adults of various ages, and cord blood. Replicate twin experiments were performed at different times using different library preparation protocols to rule out contamination. Results the study describes overall, beyond this receptor: The excess sharing between twins in beta out-of-frame sequences was weaker because fewer shared sequences reduced the signal-to-noise ratio. Invariant T cells such as MAIT and iNKT could partly confound zero-insertion analyses, though diverse VJ usage argued against this for most clonotypes. Compared with coincidental sharing between unrelated individuals, out-of-frame TCR alpha sequences shared between twins showed an excess of sequences with low generation probability. Conclusions relied on cross-sectional statistical analysis, since the same donors could not be followed over many years. Fewer insertions were carried by abundant cord blood beta clonotypes; a weaker similar trend was observed in young adult naive repertoires, while no such trend was observed in memory repertoires. In monozygotic twins, out-of-frame TCR alpha sharing was systematically underestimated by recombination models, although the models agreed with sharing between unrelated individuals.

Library construction relied on 5' RACE. Reads for this sample came from an Illumina HiSeq 2000. A universal primer binding site was introduced by template switching, and a unique molecular identifier was present in the final cDNA, enabling accurate counting of TCR cDNA molecules. First-strand cDNA for TCR alpha and beta chains was synthesized from specific primers in the conserved constant-segment region. Each cDNA library was double barcoded, with a SMART-Mk sample barcode plus Illumina barcodes, to control for contamination. TruSeq adapter sequences and Illumina sample barcodes were added in two successive PCR steps. The Illumina HiSeq platform was used with custom primers to sequence TCR alpha and beta cDNA libraries. In the source study's methods: MiGEC processed the raw reads to extract unique molecular identifiers, while MiXCR was used to determine the CDR3 positions. Recombination models were inferred per individual with the repgenHMM and IGoR tools using an EM algorithm. Shared clonotypes were analyzed with the tcR package in R, and sharing was normalized by the product of cloneset sizes. To study raw recombination without the effects of thymic and clonal selection, out-of-frame nonproductive sequences were analyzed. TCRdb reprocessed the public reads (quality trimming at Q25 with fastp, clone calling with MiXCR) and kept in-frame beta chains. Rows matching on CDR3 protein sequence are summarized as one entry with the most common DNA and genes. The V and J calls and clone size are TCRdb's, not the authors'. The sample table contains more than 600,000 distinct CDR3 sequences; only one count was recorded for roughly 18% of them. The ten top clones hold 13% of the sample.

This clonotype has just a few counts. Its specific antigen is unknown. No much larger clonotype is one base removed from it; base qualities were not supplied. All donors were healthy Caucasians. The twin cohort consisted of three pairs of female monozygotic twins, all aged roughly 18 to 29 years. Peripheral blood mononuclear cells were used as the source from which RNA for TCR libraries was isolated. CDR1 and CDR2 were assigned from the germline V gene as MDHEN and SYDVKM. The CDR3 measures 16 amino acids from cysteine to phenylalanine. Only the CDR3 DNA is retained, 48 bases long and in frame from the first base. The junction carries 15 bases between V and J, which are trimmed by 2 bases and 2 bases respectively. This sample also appeared in a second study, on T cells expressing NK-cell markers. The second investigation adds: In sorted CD3+CD56+NKG2C+, CD3+CD56+NKG2C- and CD3+CD56-NKG2C+ T-cell subsets from several donors, TCR beta-chain repertoires were profiled. Among the eight sequenced donors, seven were HCMV-seropositive and one was HCMV-seronegative. In several experiments an anti-gammadeltaTCR antibody was added to restrict sorting to alphabetaTCR-expressing T cells. In a handful of donors, the dominant CD3+CD56+NKG2C+ clonotypes were among the top 10 CD8+ clonotypes and accounted for about 1.0-8% of CD8+ T cells. Those dominant clonotypes were again the most abundant among CD3+CD56-NKG2C+ cells in four donors, at about 25-60.1%. Whether the expanded NKG2C-expressing T cell clones were specific for HCMV antigens was left unclear. All eight donors whose samples were sequenced were randomly selected healthy volunteers, three of them men and five women. To determine HCMV serostatus, a commercial ELISA kit was used to detect HCMV-specific IgG in serum. For a handful of donors, bulk peripheral blood T-cell repertoires were additionally sequenced from unsorted PBMC. MIGEC was used to demultiplex reads and group reads by UMI, and MiTCR was used to assemble and quantify clonotypes. To remove erroneous sequences, TCR cDNA sequences were retained only when supported by two or more reads. The tcR package was used for downstream repertoire analysis, and clonotypes were matched between fractions using CDR3 nucleotide sequence together with V segment. VDJmatch was used to annotate antigen specificity against VDJdb, with one amino acid substitution allowed in CDR3.

The sequence links TRBV28 to TRBJ1-1; the D gene is perhaps TRBD1, on 6 matching bases. Material: PBMCs. The sequence was obtained from a young woman in good health. DNA sequence: TGTGCCAGCAGTTTAAATAGGGGGGGGGTAAACACTGAAGCTTTCTTT. The encoded protein is CASSLNRGGVNTEAFF.